Listed below are T cell receptor beta chains from one sample, sequenced in a study of blood T cell repertoires in COVID-19. Sequencing used immunoSEQ multiplex PCR; TCRdb keeps in-frame clones, though not all of them. Here the sample spans over 85,000 clones, approximately 87% being singletons. Material: peripheral blood. These receptors came from a human donor in a cohort sampled during active COVID-19. The CDR3 runs from the conserved cysteine through the conserved F or W. The order of the fields is clone size, D gene, V gene, J gene, CDR3 protein, CDR3 DNA. The D gene is left open where the match is weak. The size of a clone is reported for some rows only, either as once, few or many, or as a class for expanded clones.

NA	NA	TRBV30	TRBJ2-3	CAWRQGPGADTQYF	TGTGCCTGGAGACAGGGCCCTGGGGCAGATACGCAGTATTTT
NA	TRBD1	TRBV20-1	TRBJ1-2	CSGGGGYGYTF	TGCAGCGGAGGGGGCGGCTATGGCTACACCTTC
NA	NA	TRBV15	TRBJ1-1	CATSRDGAEAFF	TGTGCCACCAGCAGAGATGGAGCTGAAGCTTTCTTT
NA	NA	TRBV5-4	TRBJ2-2	CAGSGSLKNTGELFF	TGTGCCGGCTCCGGGTCACTTAAAAACACCGGGGAGCTGTTTTTT
NA	TRBD1	TRBV29-1	TRBJ1-1	CSVDRGANEAFF	TGCAGCGTTGACAGGGGGGCCAATGAAGCTTTCTTT
NA	TRBD2	TRBV4-1	TRBJ2-3	CASSQVHSGRVGTDTQYF	TGCGCCAGCAGCCAAGTTCATAGCGGGAGGGTCGGGACAGATACGCAGTATTTT
NA	NA	TRBV10-3	TRBJ1-4	CAIGRGQNEKLFF	TGTGCCATCGGTAGGGGTCAAAATGAAAAACTGTTTTTT
NA	TRBD1	TRBV6-2/TRBV6-3	TRBJ1-2	CASRPLTGEIYGYTF	TGTGCCAGCAGGCCTCTAACAGGGGAGATCTATGGCTACACCTTC
NA	NA	TRBV6-5	TRBJ2-2	CASSYGQPPGELFF	TGTGCCAGCAGTTACGGGCAGCCCCCGGGGGAGCTGTTTTTT
NA	TRBD1	TRBV27	TRBJ2-7	CASKSTGGWPYEQYF	TGTGCCAGCAAATCAACAGGGGGCTGGCCCTACGAGCAGTACTTC
few	TRBD1	TRBV7-8	TRBJ1-5	CASSSRDRDSNQPQHF	TGTGCCAGCAGCTCCCGGGACAGGGATAGCAATCAGCCCCAGCATTTT
NA	TRBD1	TRBV15	TRBJ2-3	CATSREDRVTDTQYF	TGTGCCACCAGCAGAGAGGACAGGGTAACAGATACGCAGTATTTT
NA	NA	TRBV5-5	TRBJ2-7	CASSLVRDSEQYF	TGTGCCAGCAGCTTGGTGAGGGATAGCGAGCAGTACTTC
NA	NA	TRBV4-1	TRBJ1-6	CASSQEQQGWSPLHF	TGCGCCAGCAGCCAAGAACAGCAGGGGTGGTCACCCCTCCACTTT
NA	NA	TRBV21-1	TRBJ1-1	CASSKAGQGLGAEAFF	TGTGCCAGCAGCAAAGCGGGACAGGGTTTAGGGGCTGAAGCTTTCTTT
few	TRBD2	TRBV2	TRBJ2-3	CASSSGLNTDTQYF	TGTGCCAGCAGCTCGGGACTAAACACAGATACGCAGTATTTT
NA	NA	TRBV28	TRBJ1-2	CASSSPGGGYTF	TGTGCCAGCAGTTCCCCGGGGGGGGGCTACACCTTC
NA	NA	TRBV30	TRBJ1-5	CAWSYTGNQPQHF	TGTGCCTGGAGTTATACAGGGAATCAGCCCCAGCATTTT
NA	TRBD1	TRBV3-1/TRBV3-2	TRBJ1-2	CASSQDWDSSYGYTF	TGTGCCAGCAGCCAAGATTGGGACAGCAGCTATGGCTACACCTTC
NA	TRBD2	TRBV11-2	TRBJ2-3	CASSRGGAGMGTDTQYF	TGTGCCAGCAGCCGGGGCGGAGCGGGAATGGGCACAGATACGCAGTATTTT
NA	NA	TRBV5-8	TRBJ1-2	CASSLALTRGNYGYTF	TGTGCCAGCAGCTTGGCCCTGACAAGGGGCAACTATGGCTACACCTTC
NA	TRBD1	TRBV10-3	TRBJ1-6	CAISESARGHSPLHF	TGTGCCATCAGTGAGTCGGCGAGGGGGCATTCACCCCTCCACTTT
few	TRBD1	TRBV2	TRBJ2-1	CASSEDRGSYNEQFF	TGTGCCAGCAGTGAGGACAGGGGCTCCTACAATGAGCAGTTCTTC
NA	NA	TRBV27	TRBJ2-2	CASSLYTSGELFF	TGTGCCAGCAGTTTGTACACGTCCGGGGAGCTGTTTTTT
NA	NA	TRBV18	TRBJ1-2	CASSPPRGRNYGYTF	TGTGCCAGCTCACCGCCAAGGGGTCGTAACTATGGCTACACCTTC
NA	TRBD1	TRBV7-9	TRBJ1-4	CASSPRQGPNEKLFF	TGTGCCAGCAGCCCCCGACAGGGTCCAAATGAAAAACTGTTTTTT
NA	NA	TRBV29-1	TRBJ1-1	CSVEAGAVVGSTEAFF	TGCAGCGTTGAGGCAGGGGCCGTGGTCGGGTCCACTGAAGCTTTCTTT
once	NA	TRBV6-2/TRBV6-3	TRBJ1-1	CASSYADRPGSEAFF	TGTGCCAGCAGTTACGCCGACAGGCCGGGGTCTGAAGCTTTCTTT
NA	TRBD1	TRBV25-1	TRBJ1-5	CASSNTGDSNQPQHF	TGTGCCAGCAGTAACACAGGGGATAGCAATCAGCCCCAGCATTTT
few	TRBD2	TRBV7-8	TRBJ2-2	CASSMSGGATGELFF	TGTGCCAGCAGCATGAGCGGGGGTGCCACCGGGGAGCTGTTTTTT
NA	TRBD2	TRBV3-1/TRBV3-2	TRBJ2-1	CASSQGLLAGGVNEQFF	TGTGCCAGCAGCCAAGGTTTACTAGCGGGGGGTGTCAATGAGCAGTTCTTC
NA	NA	TRBV5-1	TRBJ2-3	CASSLVPSSTDTQYF	TGCGCCAGCAGCTTGGTTCCGAGTAGCACAGATACGCAGTATTTT
NA	TRBD1	TRBV18	TRBJ2-7	CASSPNRGRPYEQYF	TGTGCCAGCTCACCAAACAGGGGGCGGCCCTACGAGCAGTACTTC
once	TRBD1	TRBV19	TRBJ2-1	CASRPGTGSYNEQFF	TGTGCCAGTAGACCCGGGACAGGGTCCTACAATGAGCAGTTCTTC
NA	TRBD1	TRBV7-2	TRBJ2-2	CASSLAPGTVHTGELFF	TGTGCCAGCAGCTTAGCTCCCGGGACAGTACACACCGGGGAGCTGTTTTTT
NA	TRBD1	TRBV7-2	TRBJ2-1	CASNTGGTYNEQFF	TGTGCCAGCAACACAGGGGGGACCTACAATGAGCAGTTCTTC
NA	NA	TRBV7-2	TRBJ2-1	CASSGGVGNEQFF	TGTGCCAGCAGCGGCGGAGTCGGCAATGAGCAGTTCTTC
NA	NA	TRBV15	TRBJ1-1	CATSSLRDTEAFF	TGTGCCACCAGCAGTCTACGGGACACTGAAGCTTTCTTT
NA	TRBD2	TRBV7-2	TRBJ2-1	CASSFRLAGAKSSYNEQFF	TGTGCCAGCAGCTTCCGACTAGCGGGAGCCAAGAGCTCCTACAATGAGCAGTTCTTC
NA	NA	TRBV10-3	TRBJ1-1	CAIRNTGMNTEAFF	TGTGCCATCAGGAATACAGGGATGAACACTGAAGCTTTCTTT
NA	TRBD2	TRBV6-5	TRBJ2-1	CASSYAGGSYNEQFF	TGTGCCAGCAGTTACGCGGGGGGGTCCTACAATGAGCAGTTCTTC